Shown below are 7 T cell receptor beta chains from a single sample sequenced in a study of T cells of healthy individuals. Using its own MiXCR run on the 5' RACE reads, TCRdb lists one record per CDR3 protein. Of about 63,000 distinct CDR3 sequences listed, roughly 15% were seen once; the top ten hold about 4.7%. The receptors shown here come from a human donor in good health.

This clonotype was seen repeatedly, ten times or more. The chain employs TRBV19 and TRBJ1-5; D may be TRBD1 (5 bases). This CDR3 is built from 13 residues. Per germline, CDR1 LNHDA and CDR2 SQIVND (reference sequence). With 5 bases removed from V and 5 bases from J, the gap between germline ends came to 10 bases. CDR3 in DNA: TGTGCCAGTAGTGAGGACATCTATCAGCCCCAGCATTTT. Translated, it gives CASSEDIYQPQHF.

This clonotype showed up many times. This sequence joins TRBV2 and TRBJ2-1; possibly TRBD1 or TRBD2 for D (5 bases each). This CDR3 spans 15 amino acids. Germline CDR1 is SNHLY and CDR2 is FYNNEI. The V end lost 1 base, the J end lost 0 bases, and 7 bases lay between the germline ends. CDR3 sequence (DNA): TGTGCCAGCAGTGAAGGGGGGAGCTCCTACAATGAGCAGTTCTTC. Its translation: CASSEGGSSYNEQFF.

This clonotype occurred many times. The rearrangement links TRBV28 to TRBJ1-3, with unresolved D. Germline V gives CDR1 MDHEN, CDR2 SYDVKM. V was trimmed by 3 bases and J by 0 bases, leaving 6 bases between them. The CDR3 totals 14 residues. CDR3 in DNA: TGTGCCAGCAGTTTTGCGGCCTCTGGAAACACCATATATTTT. Encoded protein: CASSFAASGNTIYF.

The rearrangement uses TRBV20-1 and TRBJ2-5; 7 nucleotides match TRBD2. The CDR3 runs 16 residues. With 6 bases clipped from V and 4 bases from J, the junction kept 17 bases outside the gene matches. Germline CDR1 is DFQATT and CDR2 is SNEGSKA (reference sequence). Here the CDR3 reads CSALNPGLHGAETQYF. The DNA of the CDR3 is TGCAGTGCCCTAAATCCGGGACTACACGGCGCAGAGACCCAGTACTTC.

At least ten counts were recorded for this clonotype. The gene calls are TRBV21-1 and TRBJ2-7; the table's D call, TRBD1, was not checked against the DNA. TRBV21-1 is designated a pseudogene. The CDR3 sequence is 16 residues long. The CDR3: CASSSQGSGRSYEQYF. The DNA for the CDR3 is TGTGCCAGCAGCTCCCAGGGGTCTGGACGCTCCTACGAGCAGTACTTC.

This clonotype occurred many times. The chain carries TRBV4-1 and TRBJ1-4; no definite D call. The CDR3 spans 16 residues. Germline V lookup: CDR1 MGHRA, CDR2 YSYEKL. Trimming stripped 4 bases from V and 5 bases from J, with 17 bases between. The CDR3 loop reads CASSPVFARQNEKLFF. For the CDR3, the DNA is TGCGCCAGCAGCCCAGTTTTCGCCAGGCAGAATGAAAAACTGTTTTTT.

This clonotype was counted at least ten times. V gene TRBV6-1 combines with J gene TRBJ2-1; 10 bases align to TRBD2. The V segment lost 1 base and the J segment 6 bases; nucleotides outside the gene matches: 3. Germline CDR1 reads MNHNS; CDR2 reads SASEGT. CDR3 size: 15 residues. CDR3 sequence: CASSEEAGGPNEQFF. The CDR3 DNA is TGTGCCAGCAGTGAAGAAGCGGGGGGGCCCAATGAGCAGTTCTTC.